This section outlines one TCR beta chain sequence together with its context. Its antigen remains unknown. The data were obtained in a study of beta chain features in type 1 diabetes. Overall study results and limits: TCRB CDR3 length was moderately but significantly reduced in all four CD4+ subsets of Type 1 diabetes patients. More deletions and fewer insertions at VDJ junctions were found in patients with type 1 diabetes. Using cDNA template may skew counts toward highly expressing activated cells.

Every bit of the isolated RNA underwent reverse transcription, so sequencing read expressed TCRB transcripts. Profiling relied on immunoSEQ multiplex PCR, and the TCRdb table lists in-frame clones only, not all of them. The table includes roughly 40,000 clones, roughly 49% detected once. The single heparinised draw taken from each donor contained about 100 mL of blood on average. This CDR3 has 15 amino acids. V was cut by 3 bases and J by 4 bases, with 12 bases left in between. Per germline, CDR1 MGHDK and CDR2 SYGVNS. The rearrangement uses TRBV25-1 and TRBJ1-4; TRBD1 is a possible D gene (6 bases). Sequenced input: central memory CD4+ T cells from blood. The TCR was taken from a woman aged 18-35 years in good health. The CDR3 sequence: CASSDPDRYNEKLFF. The CDR3 nucleotides are TGTGCCAGCAGTGACCCGGACAGATATAATGAAAAACTGTTTTTT.